The T cell receptor (beta chain) described here comes from a study of identical twins (dated by TCRdb to the mid-2010s). Some background on the complete study: TCR alpha and beta repertoires from monozygotic twins, unrelated adults of various ages and cord blood were deep-sequenced to test whether fetal clonotypes persist. To rule out contamination, the twin experiments were replicated at different times with different library preparation protocols.

V loses 6 bases at its end and J loses 3 bases; junction bases beyond the gene matches: 7. Counted from cysteine to phenylalanine, this CDR3 has 15 amino acids. CDR3 DNA is the only sequence kept; it has 45 bases, read in frame from the first base. Library preparation was by 5' RACE. Instrument on record: Illumina HiSeq 2000. Template switching introduced a universal primer binding site; the final cDNA contained a unique molecular identifier, enabling accurate counting of TCR cDNA molecules. Specific primers in the conserved constant-segment region were used to synthesize first-strand cDNA for the TCR alpha and beta chains. Each cDNA library was double barcoded, with a SMART-Mk sample barcode plus Illumina barcodes, to control for contamination. TruSeq adapter sequences and Illumina sample barcodes were added in two successive PCR steps. The TCR alpha and beta cDNA libraries were sequenced on the Illumina HiSeq platform using custom primers. From the authors' description of their analysis: MiGEC processed the raw reads to extract unique molecular identifiers, while MiXCR was used to determine the CDR3 positions. For each individual, recombination models were inferred using an EM algorithm with the repgenHMM and IGoR tools. The analysis of shared clonotypes was done with the tcR package in R, with sharing normalized by the product of cloneset sizes. Out-of-frame nonproductive sequences were analyzed to study raw recombination free of thymic and clonal selection effects. TCRdb passed the public sequencing reads through fastp at Q25 and MiXCR, retaining productive beta sequences. Rows matching on CDR3 protein sequence are summarized as one entry with the most common DNA and genes. TCRdb, rather than the study authors, made the V and J calls. This sample holds hundreds of thousands of distinct CDR3 sequences; around 8.6% were observed only once. Around 0.98% of the sample comes from the top ten.

Concerning this clonotype itself: No cognate antigen has been identified for it. No qualities accompany the bases; no much larger clone lies one base away.

Only healthy Caucasian donors were included. The twin cohort consisted of three pairs of female monozygotic twins, all aged roughly 18 to 30 years. Peripheral blood mononuclear cells were the source from which RNA for the TCR libraries was isolated. Broader findings and caveats from the paper: In monozygotic twins, out-of-frame TCR alpha sharing was systematically underestimated by recombination models, although the models agreed with sharing between unrelated individuals. Zero-insertion analyses could be partly confounded by invariant T cells such as MAIT and iNKT, though diverse VJ usage argued against such confounding for most clonotypes. Conclusions relied on cross-sectional statistical analysis, since the same donors could not be followed over many years. Fewer insertions were carried by abundant cord blood beta clonotypes, a similar but weaker trend appeared in young adult naive repertoires, and no such trend appeared in memory repertoires. In beta out-of-frame sequences, excess twin sharing was weaker, because having fewer shared sequences lowered the signal-to-noise ratio. Compared with coincidental sharing between unrelated individuals, an excess of low generation-probability sequences was observed among out-of-frame TCR alpha sequences shared between twins.

This sample also appeared in a second study, on yellow fever vaccine responses in identical twins. The second investigation adds: According to the authors, the vaccine-induced T cell response in identical twins seemed to be partly convergent and partly specific to each individual. Focusing on identical twins, the study followed the T cell clones that responded to the vaccine, and did so with precision.

In this chain, TRBV12-3 or TRBV12-4 is recombined with TRBJ1-3, with TRBD1 identical over 8 junction bases. This sequence originates from a woman under 30 in good health. What was sequenced was PBMCs. The encoded CDR3 is CASSEQGGYGNTIYF. The bases read TGTGCCAGCAGCGAACAGGGGGGATATGGAAACACCATATATTTT.